Listed here are 24 T cell receptor beta chains from one sample, sequenced in a study of tumor-infiltrating lymphocytes in primary liver carcinoma (dated by TCRdb to about 2017). TRIzol reagent was used to extract blood RNA from unsorted whole blood, while the DNeasy Blood & Tissue kit provided the germline DNA. TCRdb records Illumina HiSeq 2500 as the sequencer. A constant-region primer and ProtoScript II reverse transcriptase were used to reverse-transcribe TCRbeta-specific cDNA from about 0.55 ug total RNA. Three nested multiplex PCR rounds, following a slightly modified ARM-PCR procedure, were used to build the TCRbeta libraries. Multiplex TRBV1-TRBV30 forward primers and a Cbeta reverse primer were used in the first two PCR rounds, each of which was run for 10 to 11 cycles. TCRdb reanalyzed the raw reads on its own, using fastp at Q25 for trimming and MiXCR for clone calling, and kept in-frame beta chains. A single entry per CDR3 protein holds the most common genes and DNA from its merged rows. The sample profile shows 320,000 or so distinct CDR3 sequences; 60% to 80% of them were found once. Together, the top ten hold about 9.4% of the sample.

Sequencing was done on a sample of peripheral blood. The source of these receptors is a middle-aged man with primary liver carcinoma and hepatitis B virus infection.

This clonotype appeared a few times. The chain recombines TRBV5-6 with TRBJ2-1; 7 bases are shared with TRBD2. V was pared by 3 bases and J by 2 bases, with 5 bases of the junction left unmatched. The CDR3 is 15 residues long. Germline V CDR1 and CDR2: SGHDT, YYEEEE. The CDR3, as DNA: TGTGCCAGCAGCTCGGCGGGAGTAACCTACAATGAGCAGTTCTTC. It yields the protein CASSSAGVTYNEQFF.

The CDR3 reads CASSSPSGSSTDTQYF. CDR3 DNA sequence: TGTGCCAGCAGTTCCCCCTCAGGGTCGAGCACAGATACGCAGTATTTT. The rearrangement joins TRBV28 to TRBJ2-3, with D possibly being TRBD1 (5 bases). This CDR3 has 16 amino acids. CDR1 and CDR2 from the germline V gene are MDHEN and SYDVKM. V gave up 4 bases and J gave up 0 bases, with 14 bases separating them.

Remarks on this clonotype: A read error may be the cause here, since a much bigger clone is one base away. The CDR3 nucleotides are TGTGCCAGCAGCCAAGAAGTTTGGGATTCACCCCTCCACTTT. Translation: CASSQEVWDSPLHF. J is TRBJ1-6 and V is TRBV4-2; D is unresolved. Trimming shortened V by 0 bases and J by 8 bases, and 8 bases separated the two germline ends. Germline lookup yields CDR1 LGHNA and CDR2 YNFKEQ. The CDR3 is 14 amino acids.

As to this clonotype: This could be a read error, since a much larger clone is one nucleotide away. CDR3 sequence: CASSYSGNRFF. The CDR3 nucleotides read TGTGCCAGCAGTTACTCTGGGAATAGGTTCTTC. This chain joins TRBV6-5 and TRBJ2-1; D gene ambiguous. This CDR3 contains 11 residues. The V gene lost 0 bases and the J gene lost 15 bases, with 9 bases spanning the gap. Germline V gene lookup returns CDR1 MNHEY and CDR2 SVGAGI.

With respect to this clonotype: Since a much larger clone is just one base distant, this may be a read error. The gene calls are TRBV6-2 or TRBV6-3 and TRBJ2-1; the match to TRBD2 covers 12 bases. Germline CDR1 is MNHEY and CDR2 is SVGEGT. This CDR3 contains 16 residues. The CDR3 DNA is TGTGCCAGCAGCCGAGGACTAGCGGGAACCTACAATGATCAGTTCTTC. Translation: CASSRGLAGTYNDQFF.

The V gene is TRBV30, the J gene TRBJ1-4; D is unclear. The germline V gene has CDR1 GTSNPN and CDR2 SVGIG (reference sequence). This CDR3 has 14 amino acids. V gave up 0 bases and J gave up 3 bases, with 8 bases separating them. CDR3: CAWSVLHPNEKLFF. As DNA, the CDR3 is TGTGCCTGGAGTGTACTCCACCCTAATGAAAAACTGTTTTTT.

The V gene is TRBV6-5, the J gene TRBJ1-5; D not resolved. The V gene lost 4 bases and the J gene lost 9 bases, with 13 bases spanning the gap. CDR1 MNHEY and CDR2 SVGAGI come from the germline V gene. The CDR3 runs to 13 residues. CDR3 residues: CASSSTVWGPQHF. Here the CDR3 DNA reads TGTGCCAGCAGTTCGACTGTATGGGGGCCCCAGCATTTT.

Many counts were recorded for this clonotype. This rearrangement joins TRBV11-2 to TRBJ2-7; the D gene is possibly TRBD2 (5 bases). Germline loops: CDR1 SGHAT, CDR2 FQNNGV. Trimming took 7 bases from V and 2 from J, leaving 15 bases between them. CDR3 size: 14 residues. The CDR3 DNA follows: TGTGCCAGCACCCCTCAGCGGTCTGCCTACGAGCAGTACTTC. Translation gives CASTPQRSAYEQYF.

The V call is TRBV29-1, the J call TRBJ1-1; possibly TRBD1 for D (5 bases). The CDR3 covers 12 residues. In germline, CDR1 is SQVTM, CDR2 ANQGSEA. CDR3 residues: CNVVWGMTEAFF. As DNA, the CDR3 is TGCAACGTCGTATGGGGGATGACTGAAGCTTTCTTT. The complete variable domain, with remaining parts taken from reference TRBV29-1 and TRBJ1-1, reads SAVISQKPSRDICQRGTSLTIQCQVDSQVTMMFWYRQQPGQSLTLIATANQGSEATYESGFVIDKFPISRPNLTFSTLTVSNMSPEDSSIYLCNVVWGMTEAFFGQGTRLTVV.

On this clonotype itself: The junction and the germline gene differ at one end; a read error may be behind it. This rearrangement joins TRBV4-3 to TRBJ2-5, with D possibly TRBD1 on 5 matching bases. Germline CDR1 reads LGHNA; CDR2 reads YSLEER. The CDR3 length is 17 residues. DNA of the CDR3: TGCGCCAGCGGCCAAGAGGCGCAGGGTTCGCACCAAGAGACCAAGTACTTC. Amino acids: CASGQEAQGSHQETKYF.

A note on this clonotype: Since a much larger clone is just one base distant, this may be a read error. The V call is TRBV29-1, the J call TRBJ1-2, with D unresolved. The CDR3 contains 12 residues. The germline V gene has CDR1 SQVTM and CDR2 ANQGSEA. V gave up 3 bases and J gave up 5 bases, with 10 bases separating them. The CDR3 protein is CSVDRIGYGYTF. Written as DNA, the CDR3 is TGCAGCGTTGATAGGATAGGGTATGGCTACACCTTC.

This clonotype was observed a handful of times. The chain recombines TRBV11-2 with TRBJ2-1; 9 bases align to TRBD2. The germline V gene has CDR1 SGHAT and CDR2 FQNNGV. CDR3 length: 16 residues. V was clipped by 5 bases and J by 0 bases; unmatched bases: 5. Written as DNA, the CDR3 is TGTGCCAGCAGCCCTCTTAGCGGGAGCTCCTACAATGAGCAGTTCTTC. As protein: CASSPLSGSSYNEQFF.

In the case of this clonotype: A much larger clone differs from this one at a single base, so this may be a read error. V gene TRBV29-1 combines with J gene TRBJ2-1, with a tentative D call TRBD2 (7 bases). Trimming took 7 bases from V and 1 from J, leaving 20 bases between them. Germline CDR1 SQVTM, CDR2 ANQGSEA. The CDR3 runs 16 residues. The CDR3 loop reads CSAEEGGASSYNEQFF. The CDR3 DNA sequence: TGCAGCGCTGAGGAGGGGGGGGCGTCTTCCTACAATGAGCAGTTCTTC.

About this clonotype: Because the CDR3 is missing its conserved closing phenylalanine or tryptophan, this is likely a read error. V gene TRBV5-1 combines with J gene TRBJ2-3; a possible D gene is TRBD1 (5 bases). V dropped 0 bases and J dropped 2 bases, with 7 bases sitting between them. CDR1 is SGHRS and CDR2 is YFSETQ in the germline V gene. The CDR3 has 14 residues. CDR3 loop: CASSLGQSTDTQYL. The CDR3 DNA reads TGCGCCAGCAGCTTGGGACAGTCCACAGATACGCAGTATCTT.

As for this clonotype: This may arise from a read error, as a much more abundant clone is one base away. The V call is TRBV4-3, the J call TRBJ1-1; unclear D gene. The V gene's germline CDR1 is LGHNA and CDR2 YSLEER. The length of the CDR3 is 14 residues. In DNA, the CDR3 is TGCGCCAGCAGCCAAGACCGAAAGAGGACTGGAGCTTTCTTT. It is translated as CASSQDRKRTGAFF.

The CDR3 nucleotides are TGCGCCAGCAGCTTGGTGGCTAGCCTTGAGCAGTACTTC. It translates to CASSLVASLEQYF. The rearrangement links TRBV5-1 to TRBJ2-7; tentative D call: TRBD2 (5 bases). Germline assignment: CDR1 SGHRS and CDR2 YFSETQ. There are 13 residues in the CDR3. V was cut by 0 bases and J by 7 bases, with 11 bases left in between. Using reference TRBV5-1 and TRBJ2-7 for the parts outside the CDR3, the full variable domain is KAGVTQTPRYLIKTRGQQVTLSCSPISGHRSVSWYQQTPGQGLQFLFEYFSETQRNKGNFPGRFSGRQFSNSRSEMNVSTLELGDSALYLCASSLVASLEQYFGPGTRLTVT.

This clonotype has more than one count but fewer than ten. DNA of the CDR3: TGTGCCACCAATGACAAAACGAACACCGGGGAGCTGTTTTTT. Translating gives CATNDKTNTGELFF. This chain joins TRBV2 and TRBJ2-2; no reliable D call. V shed 10 bases and J shed 0 bases, with 12 bases lying between them. The CDR3 has 14 amino acids. Germline CDR1 SNHLY, CDR2 FYNNEI.

This sequence joins TRBV25-1 and TRBJ2-7; a possible D gene is TRBD1 (6 bases). V lost 7 bases to trimming and J lost 4 bases, with 14 bases between them. Germline V gene lookup returns CDR1 MGHDK and CDR2 SYGVNS. The CDR3 spans 13 residues. This chain's CDR3 is CASTRGTFYEQYF. The CDR3 region has the DNA TGTGCCAGCACGAGGGGGACCTTTTACGAGCAGTACTTC.

With regard to this clonotype: It may be a read error: a sequence one base away is much more abundant. CDR3 in DNA: TGTGCCAGCAGCCCTACCGGTCCCAGTGAGCAGTTCTTC. It yields the protein CASSPTGPSEQFF. V gene TRBV6-2 or TRBV6-3 combines with J gene TRBJ2-1; D remains unclear. The V gene's germline CDR1 is MNHEY and CDR2 SVGEGT. The CDR3 has 13 residues. V was pared by 6 bases and J by 9 bases, with 15 bases between.

The chain couples TRBV20-1 to TRBJ2-7; D might be TRBD2 (6 bases). Germline CDR1 is DFQATT and CDR2 is SNEGSKA (reference sequence). The length of the CDR3 is 14 residues. With 3 bases removed from V and 6 bases from J, the gap between germline ends came to 18 bases. Here the CDR3 reads CSARPGSTSIEQYF. Here the CDR3 DNA reads TGCAGTGCTAGGCCCGGGAGCACCTCCATCGAGCAGTACTTC.

Notes on this clonotype: Just one base apart from a much larger clone, this may be a read error. CDR3 sequence (DNA): TGTGCCATCAGTGATCGGGGCGGACGAGGACTAGCGGGAGGATTCTACGAGCAGTACTTC. Its protein is CAISDRGGRGLAGGFYEQYF. This chain joins TRBV10-3 and TRBJ2-7, with 14 bases aligning to TRBD2. V lost 3 bases, J lost 3 bases, and 16 bases stayed unmatched. This CDR3 comprises 20 residues. Germline assignment: CDR1 ENHRY and CDR2 SYGVKD.

As concerns this clonotype: The CDR3 ends on some other residue instead of the conserved phenylalanine or tryptophan, so this is likely a read error. The chain links TRBV10-3 to TRBJ2-3, with D unresolved. V was shortened by 7 bases and J by 0 bases, with 17 bases between the two germline ends. The CDR3 extends over 16 amino acids. CDR1 is ENHRY, CDR2 SYGVKD, per germline. The CDR3 nucleotides read TGTGCCATCATAGGAGACAAGCGCGGTAGCACAGATACGCAGTATCTT. This encodes CAIIGDKRGSTDTQYL.

Concerning this clonotype itself: This likely reflects a read error, since a far larger clone is one base away. No conserved phenylalanine or tryptophan ends this CDR3, so it is likely a read error. This chain links TRBV6-5 with TRBJ2-1; D unclear. Trimming took off 2 bases at V and 0 bases at J, with 2 bases between the two ends. In germline, CDR1 is MNHEY, CDR2 SVGAGI. The CDR3 has 13 residues. The CDR3 spells CASSYDSYNEQFL. In DNA, the CDR3 is TGTGCCAGCAGTTACGACTCCTACAATGAGCAGTTCCTC.

At least ten counts were recorded for this clonotype. The CDR3 here is CSVNQKMNTEAFF. DNA for the CDR3: TGCAGCGTTAACCAGAAGATGAACACTGAAGCTTTCTTT. The chain has TRBV29-1 and TRBJ1-1; D is ambiguous. V was clipped by 5 bases and J by 0 bases, with 10 bases between them. This CDR3 comprises 13 residues. Looked up from germline, CDR1 is SQVTM and CDR2 is ANQGSEA.